The 21 T cell receptor beta chains given below trace back to one sample, sequenced in a study of blood T cell repertoires in COVID-19. Some clones are missing from TCRdb's copy, which holds only in-frame ones; the method was immunoSEQ multiplex PCR. The sample lists roughly 400,000 clones, about 88% occurring once. Sequencing was performed on PBMCs or T cells enriched from blood (not recorded which). All receptors come from a young woman who had been exposed to COVID-19.

The chain carries TRBV2 and TRBJ1-5, with 11 bases identical to TRBD1. The CDR3 extends over 16 amino acids. CDR1 is SNHLY, CDR2 FYNNEI, per germline. J was trimmed by 8 bases and V by 0 bases; bases with no gene match: 6. This CDR3 reads CASSEALRGQGEPQHF. The CDR3 nucleotides are TGTGCCAGCAGTGAAGCGCTTAGGGGACAGGGGGAGCCCCAGCATTTT.

The rearrangement joins TRBV18 to TRBJ2-7; a possible D gene is TRBD2 (6 bases). There are 16 residues in the CDR3. From germline, CDR1 is KGHSH and CDR2 LQKENI. Trimming shortened V by 8 bases and J by 0 bases, and 20 bases separated the two germline ends. The DNA for the CDR3 is TGTGCCAGCACAACCTCTGCGGGGTTGGGCTCCTACGAGCAGTACTTC. It encodes CASTTSAGLGSYEQYF.

The V and J genes are TRBV28 and TRBJ2-7; 10 bases match TRBD1. The CDR3 is 16 residues long. The V gene's germline CDR1 is MDHEN and CDR2 SYDVKM. V shed 6 bases, J shed 3 bases, and the junction held 11 bases outside the gene matches. CDR3 bases: TGTGCCAGCAGACCCCCCCCGGGACAGGGGTACTACGAGCAGTACTTC. This codes for CASRPPPGQGYYEQYF.

The V gene is TRBV6-6, the J gene TRBJ1-3, with D tentatively TRBD1 or TRBD2 (5 bases each). The better agreement between TRBJ2-2 and the DNA end casts doubt on the J call. CDR3 length: 16 residues. The germline V gene encodes CDR1 MNHNY and CDR2 SVGAGI (reference sequence). The CDR3 reads CASSGLGSGRPGELFF. The CDR3 nucleotides read TGTGCCAGCAGTGGACTGGGGTCGGGGCGTCCGGGGGAGCTGTTTTTT.

This clone has just one count. The V call is TRBV7-9, the J call TRBJ1-2; 7 bases are shared with TRBD1. The V gene's germline CDR1 is SEHNR and CDR2 FQNEAQ (reference sequence). The CDR3 is 14 amino acids. V lost 5 bases to trimming and J lost 5 bases; unmatched junction nucleotides: 8. CDR3 loop: CASSPPGQPYGYTF. DNA of the CDR3: TGTGCCAGCAGCCCCCCGGGACAGCCGTATGGCTACACCTTC.

This clone was seen once. J is TRBJ2-3 and V is TRBV7-2, with TRBD2 matching over 9 bases. Germline trimming cut 1 base from V and 4 bases from J; bases unmatched to any gene: 6. The germline V gene encodes CDR1 SGHTA and CDR2 FQGNSA. CDR3 length: 16 amino acids. The CDR3 region is CASSLGFAGGSDTQYF. The CDR3 DNA reads TGTGCCAGCAGCTTAGGGTTTGCGGGAGGGTCAGATACGCAGTATTTT.

The chain links TRBV24-1 to TRBJ1-1; D remains unclear. Germline lookup yields CDR1 KGHDR and CDR2 SFDVKD. This CDR3 contains 14 residues. V lost 2 bases and J lost 11, with 17 bases in between. CDR3 region: CATSDSSTAGNAFF. The CDR3 nucleotides are TGTGCCACCAGTGATTCCTCTACCGCGGGTAACGCTTTCTTT.

V gene TRBV9 combines with J gene TRBJ1-4; 8 bases are shared with TRBD1. J was trimmed by 3 bases and V by 1 base; bases with no gene match: 5. Germline CDR1 SGDLS, CDR2 YYNGEE. The CDR3 spans 16 residues. This chain's CDR3 is CASSVSGGAPNEKLFF. CDR3 in DNA: TGTGCCAGCAGCGTATCAGGGGGCGCCCCTAATGAAAAACTGTTTTTT.

This clone has more than one count but fewer than ten. V and J are TRBV4-1 and TRBJ2-2; 8 bases align to TRBD1. After removal of 2 bases from V and 5 bases from J, the junction contained 10 bases not matched to a gene. The length of the CDR3 is 17 residues. Germline V gives CDR1 MGHRA, CDR2 YSYEKL. In nucleotides, the CDR3 is TGCGCCAGCAGCCAAAGGACAGGGAGTAAGAGGACCGGGGAGCTGTTTTTT. It codes for CASSQRTGSKRTGELFF.

The chain has TRBV7-2 and TRBJ2-7; 10 bases match TRBD2. The CDR3 spans 17 residues. The V segment lost 4 bases and the J segment 2 bases; nucleotides outside the gene matches: 11. Germline loops: CDR1 SGHTA, CDR2 FQGNSA. CDR3 bases: TGTGCCAGCAGCTCACGCCCCACCGGGACTAGCGCCTACGAGCAGTACTTC. Protein: CASSSRPTGTSAYEQYF. The full variable domain, with the rest looked up from reference TRBV7-2 and TRBJ2-7, is GAGVSQSPSNKVTEKGKDVELRCDPISGHTALYWYRQSLGQGLEFLIYFQGNSAPDKSGLPSDRFSAERTGGSVSTLTIQRTQQEDSAVYLCASSSRPTGTSAYEQYFGPGTRLTVT.

The rearrangement uses TRBV2 and TRBJ1-5; no definite D call. The CDR3 loop spans 14 amino acids. Trimming cost V 3 bases and J 4 bases, with 10 bases left between them. Germline CDR1 and CDR2: SNHLY and FYNNEI. CDR3 coding DNA: TGTGCCAGCAGTGACAAAGGAGGGAATCAGCCCCAGCATTTT. Protein product: CASSDKGGNQPQHF.

The CDR3 here is CASSSRTPNTEAFF. CDR3 nucleotide sequence: TGCGCCAGCAGCTCCAGGACACCGAACACTGAAGCTTTCTTT. V is TRBV5-1 and J is TRBJ1-1, with a possible D match to TRBD1 (5 bases). From germline, CDR1 is SGHRS and CDR2 YFSETQ. The CDR3 is 14 amino acids. The V end lost 3 bases, the J end lost 1 base, and 10 bases lay between the germline ends.

V and J are TRBV28 and TRBJ1-1; TRBD1 might be the D (6 bases). Per the germline V gene, CDR1 is MDHEN and CDR2 is SYDVKM. The CDR3 sequence is 12 residues long. V dropped 5 bases and J dropped 6 bases, with 10 bases sitting between them. CDR3 DNA: TGTGCCAGCAGTCAAGACAGGCCTGAAGCTTTCTTT. Translating gives CASSQDRPEAFF. The complete variable domain, with remaining parts taken from reference TRBV28 and TRBJ1-1, reads DVKVTQSSRYLVKRTGEKVFLECVQDMDHENMFWYRQDPGLGLRLIYFSYDVKMKEKGDIPEGYSVSREKKERFSLILESASTNQTSMYLCASSQDRPEAFFGQGTRLTVV.

V usage is TRBV28 and J usage is TRBJ2-7; 15 positions match TRBD2. CDR3 size: 17 residues. Losses at the gene ends were 6 bases for V and 0 bases for J; bases not matched to a gene: 6. Looked up from germline, CDR1 is MDHEN and CDR2 is SYDVKM. In nucleotides, the CDR3 is TGTGCCAGCAGACTTCCGGGACTAGCGGGGGGCTCCTACGAGCAGTACTTC. Translation: CASRLPGLAGGSYEQYF. The whole variable domain, remainder taken from reference TRBV28 and TRBJ2-7, is DVKVTQSSRYLVKRTGEKVFLECVQDMDHENMFWYRQDPGLGLRLIYFSYDVKMKEKGDIPEGYSVSREKKERFSLILESASTNQTSMYLCASRLPGLAGGSYEQYFGPGTRLTVT.

The chain recombines TRBV5-1 with TRBJ2-1; 8 bases line up with TRBD1. This CDR3 is 14 amino acids long. Per germline, CDR1 SGHRS and CDR2 YFSETQ. V was clipped by 6 bases and J by 6 bases; unmatched bases: 8. The CDR3 DNA sequence: TGCGCCAGCACCACAACGGGACAGGTCAATGAGCAGTTCTTC. Amino acids: CASTTTGQVNEQFF.

The V gene is TRBV7-2, the J gene TRBJ1-3; unclear D gene. Trimming removed 5 bases from V and 2 bases from J, with 10 bases in between. The CDR3 length is 14 residues. Germline CDR1 SGHTA, CDR2 FQGNSA. CDR3 nucleotides: TGTGCCAGCAGCCCAAGTCCAGCTGGAAACACCATATATTTT. Amino acids: CASSPSPAGNTIYF.

This chain joins TRBV28 and TRBJ2-7; a possible D gene is TRBD1 (6 bases). CDR1 is MDHEN, CDR2 SYDVKM, per germline. The CDR3 runs to 16 residues. Trimming took off 4 bases at V and 1 base at J, with 17 bases between the two ends. The CDR3 loop reads CASSCQGMMESYEQYF. CDR3 coding DNA: TGTGCCAGCAGTTGCCAGGGGATGATGGAGTCCTACGAGCAGTACTTC. Based on the CDR3 plus reference TRBV28 and TRBJ2-7, the full variable domain is DVKVTQSSRYLVKRTGEKVFLECVQDMDHENMFWYRQDPGLGLRLIYFSYDVKMKEKGDIPEGYSVSREKKERFSLILESASTNQTSMYLCASSCQGMMESYEQYFGPGTRLTVT.

This clone occurred a few times. The rearrangement uses TRBV5-1 and TRBJ2-7, with D maybe TRBD1 (6 bases). Germline V lookup: CDR1 SGHRS, CDR2 YFSETQ. CDR3 length: 12 residues. V was pared by 4 bases and J by 5 bases, with 10 bases between. CDR3 nucleotide sequence: TGCGCCAGCAGCGTAACAGGGAACGAGCAGTACTTC. Protein product: CASSVTGNEQYF.

The chain carries TRBV27 and TRBJ2-7; 12 positions match TRBD2. This CDR3 is 15 amino acids long. The junction had 3 bases not matched to a gene; V was cut back by 4 bases and J by 2 bases. Germline V CDR1 and CDR2: MNHEY, SMNVEV (reference sequence). CDR3: CASSSGLAGTYEQYF. CDR3 coding DNA: TGTGCCAGCAGTTCCGGACTAGCGGGGACCTACGAGCAGTACTTC.

V is TRBV11-2 and J is TRBJ1-3; TRBD1 aligns across 9 bases. CDR1 and CDR2 (germline): SGHAT, FQNNGV. This CDR3 region has 15 residues. With V trimmed by 6 bases and J by 4 bases, 7 bases remained unmatched. The CDR3 bases are TGTGCCAGCAGATACGGGACAGGGAACGGAAACACCATATATTTT. Translating gives CASRYGTGNGNTIYF.

V gene TRBV19 combines with J gene TRBJ2-1, with D maybe TRBD1 (7 bases). V dropped 3 bases and J dropped 16 bases, with 25 bases sitting between them. The CDR3 consists of 15 residues. CDR1 is LNHDA, CDR2 SQIVND, per germline (reference sequence). For the CDR3, the DNA is TGTGCCAGTAGTATCCTCGGACAGGCCCCACTAGCTCCCTTCTTC. Residues: CASSILGQAPLAPFF.